Listed below are T cell receptor beta chains from one sample, sequenced in a study of regulatory T cells in long-lasting Graves disease. MiXCR, run by TCRdb on the multiplex PCR reads, gives a single entry per CDR3 protein. The data contain around 450,000 distinct CDR3 sequences, 20% to 25% of them singletons. The sequencing used peripheral blood mononuclear cells (PBMCs), collected when the disease was refractory, from a patient treated with antithyroid drugs. The origin of the receptors is a female donor with Graves disease. CDR3s leave out the opening cysteine and the closing phenylalanine or tryptophan.

v_call	j_call	cdr3_aa
TRBV28	TRBJ1-5	ASSRDILGNQPQH
TRBV20-1	TRBJ2-5	SARITGRQETQY
TRBV6-4	TRBJ2-7	ATAGGPYEQY
TRBV2	TRBJ1-2	ASSESENPPNYGYT
TRBV11-2	TRBJ1-2	ASSLWADYGYT
TRBV12-3/TRBV12-4	TRBJ2-4	ASTYGTGKNIQY
TRBV7-9	TRBJ2-5	ASNTYPRDGAQETQY
TRBV5-1	TRBJ1-1	ASSLQDSLEAF
TRBV27	TRBJ1-6	ASTPQGAGISPLH
TRBV28	TRBJ2-7	ASTLANSYEQY
TRBV28	TRBJ1-2	ASTGTHYGYT
TRBV28	TRBJ1-4	ASRMQPQGIGEKLF
TRBV27	TRBJ1-1	ASSLSQVVTEAF
TRBV10-3	TRBJ2-1	AINAVQGGGYNEQF
TRBV6-9	TRBJ2-5	ASSYSLGGVETQY
TRBV28	TRBJ1-3	ASKFGNTIY
TRBV28	TRBJ2-7	ASSTGGTGPYEQY
TRBV20-1	TRBJ2-7	SARVGGTGNEQY
TRBV9	TRBJ2-7	ASSVGRGVGEQY
TRBV6-1	TRBJ1-2	ATSSGGRSYT
TRBV3-1	TRBJ2-7	ASSQAAGSSYEQY
TRBV4-2	TRBJ1-1	ASSQYEGGGPEAF
TRBV24-1	TRBJ2-3	ATSESPGTTSTDTQY
TRBV6-5	TRBJ1-1	ASSSPPLGNTEAF
TRBV5-4	TRBJ1-2	ASSLWTADNYGYT
TRBV24-1	TRBJ1-5	ATSDSGESNQPQH
TRBV7-9	TRBJ2-5	ASRDHKETQY
TRBV2	TRBJ2-5	ASKEGLVEETQY
TRBV4-3	TRBJ2-5	ASSQGGRGQETQY
TRBV7-2	TRBJ2-5	ASSSIAGALGTQY
TRBV11-2	TRBJ2-5	ASRPRFAGRETQY
TRBV5-6	TRBJ1-5	ASSSHLGGIYQPQH
TRBV5-1	TRBJ2-7	ASSLALGLADYEQY
TRBV20-1	TRBJ1-1	SARPGLNTEAF
TRBV2	TRBJ2-3	ASSEGGGRTDTQY
TRBV11-2	TRBJ2-7	ASSFPSRAQYEQY
TRBV2	TRBJ1-1	ASSGGTGNMNTEAF
TRBV9	TRBJ1-1	ASSEGQMNTEAF
TRBV28	TRBJ1-6	ASKVGRNSPLH
TRBV6-1	TRBJ1-4	ASSPGQGKREKLF
TRBV27	TRBJ2-3	ASSEGAGGTLGTDTQY